What follows are 26 T cell receptor beta chains derived from one specimen sequenced in a study of vaccination and CD4 T cells after COVID-19. The Oncomine TCR Beta short-read assay was what sequenced the DNA obtained from cultured CD4+ T cells. TCRdb processed the PCR reads anew with MiXCR; each CDR3 protein has one entry. The sample consists of some 8,600 distinct CDR3 sequences, 56% of them appearing once. These receptors lack a known antigen. Documented treatment: 10-day PBMC culture with coronavirus spike peptide pools or control peptides (ViraFEST assay). The unexposed donor provided CD4+ T cells, which were taken before the COVID-19 pandemic (2011-2018). Sequenced: CD4+ T cells from blood, cultured in vitro. These TCRs come from a human donor in good health.

CDR3 bases: TGCAGTGCTAGAGACACAGGAGCCAGCAATCAGCCCCAGCATTTT. This translates into CSARDTGASNQPQHF. The genes are TRBV20-1 and TRBJ1-5; TRBD1 is a possible D gene (5 bases). This CDR3 is built from 15 residues. V was clipped by 0 bases and J by 1 base, with 10 bases between them. CDR1 and CDR2 from the germline V gene are DFQATT and SNEGSKA (reference sequence).

This clonotype was counted between two and nine times. The CDR3 DNA is TGTGCCAGCAGCGACCCGAACACTGAAGCTTTCTTT. Protein product: CASSDPNTEAFF. This sequence joins TRBV5-4 and TRBJ1-1; no definite D call. V was pared by 4 bases and J by 1 base, with 5 bases between. This CDR3 contains 12 residues. The germline V gene encodes CDR1 SGHNT and CDR2 YYREEE (reference sequence).

Comment on this clonotype: Germline is not matched at one junction end, which may reflect a read error. The rearrangement links TRBV5-3 to TRBJ2-7; TRBD1 aligns across 8 bases. TRBV5-3 is an open reading frame whose function is uncertain. This CDR3 is 15 amino acids long. CDR3 sequence: CASSLRQGSSYEQYF. The CDR3 DNA follows: TGTGCCAGCAGCTTACGACAGGGGAGCTCCTACGAGCAGTACTTC.

The rearrangement joins TRBV7-9 to TRBJ2-1; 7 bases match TRBD2. Germline V gives CDR1 SEHNR, CDR2 FQNEAQ (reference sequence). The V and J ends lost 0 bases and 2 bases, in that order; junction bases with no gene match: 4. The CDR3 length is 16 residues. The CDR3 nucleotides are TGTGCCAGCAGCTTAGCTGGGAGCGGGGCCTACAATGAGCAGTTCTTC. It codes for CASSLAGSGAYNEQFF.

The table lists this clonotype with a few counts. The J gene is TRBJ1-5, the V gene TRBV20-1, with 8 bases that match TRBD1. CDR1 and CDR2 (germline): DFQATT, SNEGSKA (reference sequence). V was clipped by 6 bases and J by 0 bases; unmatched bases: 4. The CDR3 has 14 amino acids. CDR3 loop: CSAATGDSNQPQHF. For the CDR3, the DNA is TGCAGTGCCGCGACAGGGGATAGCAATCAGCCCCAGCATTTT.

V usage is TRBV11-3 and J usage is TRBJ1-2; no reliable D call. Germline V gene data show CDR1 as SGHNT and CDR2 as YENEEA. V was trimmed by 0 bases and J by 14 bases, leaving 16 bases between them. There are 13 residues in the CDR3. The CDR3 DNA reads TGTGCCAGCAGCTTAGATCCCTCCACAAGCCCGACCTTC. The encoded protein is CASSLDPSTSPTF.

The J gene is TRBJ2-3, the V gene TRBV7-8, with TRBD2 matching 9 bases. Germline CDR1 is SGHVS and CDR2 is FQNEAQ. Trimming cost V 5 bases and J 3 bases; bases outside gene matches: 6. The CDR3 contains 15 residues. As DNA, the CDR3 is TGTGCCAGCAGCCCTCTAGCGGGGCTGACAGATACGCAGTATTTT. Translation gives CASSPLAGLTDTQYF.

The chain is built from TRBV12-3 or TRBV12-4 and TRBJ1-1, with no clear D. This CDR3 comprises 13 residues. V gave up 2 bases and J gave up 5 bases, with 9 bases separating them. The CDR3 DNA reads TGTGCCAGCAGTTTATCGGGGATTACTGAAGCTTTCTTT. Translating gives CASSLSGITEAFF.

The J gene is TRBJ1-2, the V gene TRBV28; D possibly corresponds to TRBD1 (6 bases). The CDR3 extends over 14 amino acids. Germline CDR1 reads MDHEN; CDR2 reads SYDVKM. Trimming pared 6 bases from V and 7 bases from J, leaving 18 bases between. The CDR3 sequence: CASSLIGGTGGYTF. CDR3 in DNA: TGTGCCAGCAGCTTAATAGGGGGAACAGGTGGCTACACCTTC.

This clonotype was seen a few times. The chain uses TRBV5-1 and TRBJ2-3; D possibly corresponds to TRBD1 (5 bases). The CDR3 runs 16 residues. V was clipped by 0 bases and J by 3 bases, with 14 bases between them. In germline, CDR1 is SGHRS, CDR2 YFSETQ. CDR3 sequence reads: CASSLAVATGTDTQYF. CDR3 nucleotide sequence: TGCGCCAGCAGCTTGGCGGTGGCCACAGGTACAGATACGCAGTATTTT.

The CDR3 bases are TGTGCCAGCAGCCGATCGGGAACCAACTATGGCTACACCTTC. Protein product: CASSRSGTNYGYTF. The gene calls are TRBV11-2 and TRBJ1-2; unclear D gene. Germline V lookup: CDR1 SGHAT, CDR2 FQNNGV. There are 14 residues in the CDR3. V was pared by 5 bases and J by 2 bases, with 12 bases between.

The V gene is TRBV29-1, the J gene TRBJ1-2, with a weak D call TRBD1 (5 bases). Trimming removed 6 bases at V and 3 bases at J, with 11 bases between. The germline V gene has CDR1 SQVTM and CDR2 ANQGSEA. The CDR3 contains 12 residues. Here the CDR3 reads CSVGRGDYGYTF. CDR3 coding DNA: TGCAGCGTGGGGAGGGGAGACTATGGCTACACCTTC. Full variable domain (missing parts from reference TRBV29-1 and TRBJ1-2): SAVISQKPSRDICQRGTSLTIQCQVDSQVTMMFWYRQQPGQSLTLIATANQGSEATYESGFVIDKFPISRPNLTFSTLTVSNMSPEDSSIYLCSVGRGDYGYTFGSGTRLTVV.

This sequence joins TRBV27 and TRBJ1-6; D ambiguous. V gave up 6 bases and J gave up 3 bases, with 21 bases separating them. The CDR3 is 18 residues long. The V gene's germline CDR1 is MNHEY and CDR2 SMNVEV (reference sequence). In DNA, the CDR3 is TGTGCCAGCAGGCTTTTGGGTCAGCAGTTACTCTATAATTCACCCCTCCACTTT. Residues: CASRLLGQQLLYNSPLHF.

The chain recombines TRBV30 with TRBJ1-5; 12 positions agree with TRBD1. J gave up 9 bases and V 1 base, and 4 bases lay outside the gene matches. This CDR3 comprises 14 residues. From germline, CDR1 is GTSNPN and CDR2 SVGIG (reference sequence). The CDR3 here is CAWSEGTGGAPQHF. The CDR3 region has the DNA TGTGCCTGGAGTGAAGGGACAGGGGGCGCGCCCCAGCATTTT.

This clonotype was seen a few times. The rearrangement uses TRBV19 and TRBJ1-5; the D is unclear. Germline V CDR1 and CDR2: LNHDA, SQIVND (reference sequence). Trimming removed 2 bases from V and 12 bases from J, with 8 bases in between. CDR3 size: 11 residues. CDR3 DNA sequence: TGTGCCAGTAGTATACCGGGGTTCCAGCATTTT. It yields the protein CASSIPGFQHF. Combining the CDR3 with reference TRBV19 and TRBJ1-5 gives the whole variable domain DGGITQSPKYLFRKEGQNVTLSCEQNLNHDAMYWYRQDPGQGLRLIYYSQIVNDFQKGDIAEGYSVSREKKESFPLTVTSAQKNPTAFYLCASSIPGFQHFGDGTRLSIL.

The rearrangement joins TRBV15 to TRBJ2-3; D is perhaps TRBD1 (5 bases). Trimming cost V 6 bases and J 3 bases, with 31 bases left between them. In germline, CDR1 is LNHNV, CDR2 YYDKDF (reference sequence). The CDR3 is 20 amino acids. The CDR3, as DNA: TGTGCCACCAGAGAGTGGGGCCGTGGCGAGCCGAGGTTAGGAACAGATACGCAGTATTTT. Translation gives CATREWGRGEPRLGTDTQYF.

The chain employs TRBV6-5 and TRBJ1-1; no clear D. Trimming removed 3 bases at V and 2 bases at J, with 13 bases between. Germline V gives CDR1 MNHEY, CDR2 SVGAGI. The CDR3 runs to 15 residues. The DNA for the CDR3 is TGTGCCAGCAGTTATAGGTTTGACACTAACACTGAAGCTTTCTTT. Amino acid sequence: CASSYRFDTNTEAFF.

The V gene is TRBV6-2 or TRBV6-3, the J gene TRBJ1-2; D is unresolved. V shed 6 bases and J shed 0 bases, with 17 bases lying between them. From germline, CDR1 is MNHEY and CDR2 SVGEGT. The CDR3 totals 16 residues. CDR3 sequence (DNA): TGTGCCAGCAGCTCCCCCCGGGGAAAAGCTAACTATGGCTACACCTTC. Translation gives CASSSPRGKANYGYTF.

The chain is built from TRBV20-1 and TRBJ2-7, with D perhaps TRBD2 (6 bases). Germline V gene lookup returns CDR1 DFQATT and CDR2 SNEGSKA (reference sequence). This CDR3 is 13 amino acids long. Between the trimmed V and J ends, which lost 0 bases and 6 bases, there was a span of 12 bases. CDR3 in amino acids: CSAREGGEVEQYF. CDR3 nucleotide sequence: TGCAGTGCTAGAGAGGGGGGAGAAGTCGAGCAGTACTTC.

The table lists this clonotype with a few counts. The chain couples TRBV15 to TRBJ2-5; TRBD1 aligns across 9 bases. V trimming: 2 bases; J trimming: 4 bases; junction bases outside the gene matches: 14. The CDR3 has 18 residues. Germline V gene sequence: CDR1 LNHNV, CDR2 YYDKDF (reference sequence). DNA of the CDR3: TGTGCCACCAGCAGAAGGCCAATCCGACAGGGGGGTGGAGAGACCCAGTACTTC. Translation gives CATSRRPIRQGGGETQYF.

The chain couples TRBV7-2 to TRBJ2-1; the match to TRBD2 covers 11 bases. This CDR3 contains 15 residues. V was pared by 2 bases and J by 4 bases, with 1 base of the junction left unmatched. The germline V gene has CDR1 SGHTA and CDR2 FQGNSA. CDR3 in amino acids: CASSLRLAGYNEQFF. The DNA of the CDR3 is TGTGCCAGCAGCTTACGACTAGCGGGATACAATGAGCAGTTCTTC. Variable domain in full (rest from reference TRBV7-2 and TRBJ2-1): GAGVSQSPSNKVTEKGKDVELRCDPISGHTALYWYRQSLGQGLEFLIYFQGNSAPDKSGLPSDRFSAERTGGSVSTLTIQRTQQEDSAVYLCASSLRLAGYNEQFFGPGTRLTVL.

This clonotype has just a few counts. This chain links TRBV7-2 with TRBJ2-3; D is undetermined. Trimming removed 3 bases from V and 0 bases from J, with 7 bases in between. Germline CDR1 and CDR2: SGHTA and FQGNSA. The CDR3 contains 14 residues. CDR3 region: CASSLVRSTDTQYF. Written as DNA, the CDR3 is TGTGCCAGCAGCTTGGTCAGAAGCACAGATACGCAGTATTTT.

This clonotype was detected a few times. J is TRBJ2-7 and V is TRBV6-1; D unresolved. The CDR3 covers 18 residues. CDR1 MNHNS and CDR2 SASEGT come from the germline V gene. With 4 bases removed from V and 6 bases from J, the gap between germline ends came to 28 bases. CDR3 sequence (DNA): TGTGCCAGCAGTGCCTTACAACAGCACTCCTACGAGCCAGCCGAGCAGTACTTC. This encodes CASSALQQHSYEPAEQYF.

This clonotype was picked up a small number of times. The CDR3 DNA reads as TGCAGTGCTAGTAGCGGGTGGTCGGGGGAGCAGTACTTC. It encodes CSASSGWSGEQYF. This sequence joins TRBV20-1 and TRBJ2-7, with TRBD2 matching 7 bases. The germline V gene has CDR1 DFQATT and CDR2 SNEGSKA (reference sequence). V trimming: 3 bases; J trimming: 7 bases; junction bases outside the gene matches: 9. The CDR3 is 13 residues long.

The CDR3 DNA follows: TGCGCCAGCAACCGGGACAGGGGGTCCTACGAGCAGTACTTC. The encoded protein is CASNRDRGSYEQYF. The chain carries TRBV5-1 and TRBJ2-7; 11 bases fit TRBD1. Per the germline V gene, CDR1 is SGHRS and CDR2 is YFSETQ. The CDR3 length is 14 residues. V was pared by 6 bases and J by 1 base, with 3 bases of the junction left unmatched.

The chain recombines TRBV20-1 with TRBJ2-2, with 12 bases matching TRBD2. Trimming at V came to 6 bases and at J to 4 bases, leaving 6 bases not matched to a gene. This CDR3 is 15 amino acids long. The germline gives CDR1 DFQATT, CDR2 SNEGSKA (reference sequence). The CDR3 loop reads CSATLAGGTTGELFF. The CDR3 region has the DNA TGCAGTGCCACTCTAGCGGGAGGGACCACCGGGGAGCTGTTTTTT.